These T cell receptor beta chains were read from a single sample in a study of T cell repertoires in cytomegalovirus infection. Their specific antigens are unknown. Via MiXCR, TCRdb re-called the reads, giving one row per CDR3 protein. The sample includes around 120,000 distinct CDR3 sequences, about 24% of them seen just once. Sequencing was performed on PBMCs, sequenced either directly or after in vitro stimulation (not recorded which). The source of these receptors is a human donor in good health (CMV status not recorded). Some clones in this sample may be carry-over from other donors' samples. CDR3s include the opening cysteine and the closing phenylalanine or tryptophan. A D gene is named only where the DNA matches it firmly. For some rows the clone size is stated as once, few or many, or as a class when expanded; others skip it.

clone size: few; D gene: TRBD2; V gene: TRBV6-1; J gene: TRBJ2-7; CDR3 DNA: TGTGCCAGCAGCCCAGGACTAGCGGTTAATTTAGAGCAGTACTTC; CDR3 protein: CASSPGLAVNLEQYF
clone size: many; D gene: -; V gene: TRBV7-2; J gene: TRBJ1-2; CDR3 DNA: TGTGCCAGCAGCCCCGGCGGGGTCTGGGGTGGCTACACCTTC; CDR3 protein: CASSPGGVWGGYTF
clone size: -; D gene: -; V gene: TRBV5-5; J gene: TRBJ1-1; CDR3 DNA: TGTGCCAGCAGCATGCAGGGGCGCCCCGGGAACACTGAAGCTTTCTTT; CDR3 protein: CASSMQGRPGNTEAFF
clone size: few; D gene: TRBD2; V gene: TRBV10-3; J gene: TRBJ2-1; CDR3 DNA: TGTGCCATCAGTTTGGCCGCAACTAGCGGTCACAATGAGCAGTTCTTC; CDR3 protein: CAISLAATSGHNEQFF
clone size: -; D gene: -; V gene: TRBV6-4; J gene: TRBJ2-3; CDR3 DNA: TGTGCCAGCAGTAGCGGGAGCACAGATACGCAGTATTTT; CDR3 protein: CASSSGSTDTQYF
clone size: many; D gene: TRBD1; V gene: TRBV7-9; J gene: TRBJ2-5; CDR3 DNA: TGTGCCAGCAGCCCCTGGGGGACAGGGAATCAAGAGACCCAGTACTTC; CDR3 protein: CASSPWGTGNQETQYF
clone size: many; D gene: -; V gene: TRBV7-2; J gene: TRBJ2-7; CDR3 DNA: TGTGCTCCCCAAAAGGGGGGTTACGAGCAGTACTTC; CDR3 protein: CAPQKGGYEQYF
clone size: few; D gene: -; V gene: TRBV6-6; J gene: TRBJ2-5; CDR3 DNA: TGTGCCAGCAGTTACGGCCCGCAAGAGACCCAGTACTTC; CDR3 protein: CASSYGPQETQYF
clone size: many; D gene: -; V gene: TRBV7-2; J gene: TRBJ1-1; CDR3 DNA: TGTGCCAGCAGCTCAGAAGGTTGGAGGTGGGGCATTGAAGCTTTCTTT; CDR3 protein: CASSSEGWRWGIEAFF
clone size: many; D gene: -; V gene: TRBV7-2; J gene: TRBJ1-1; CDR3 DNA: TGTGCCAGCAGCTTAGAAAGCTGGGAATCGATGAACACTGAAGCTTTCTTT; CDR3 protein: CASSLESWESMNTEAFF
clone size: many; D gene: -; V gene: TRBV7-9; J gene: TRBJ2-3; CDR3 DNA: TGTGCCAGCAGTCCGTGGACAGATACGCAGTATTTT; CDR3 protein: CASSPWTDTQYF
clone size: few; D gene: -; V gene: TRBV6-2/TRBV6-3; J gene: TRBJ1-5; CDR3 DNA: TGTGCCAGCAGTTACGTGACACCGAATCAGCCCCAGCATTTT; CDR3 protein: CASSYVTPNQPQHF
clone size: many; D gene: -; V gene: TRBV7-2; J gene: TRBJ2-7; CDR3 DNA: TGTGCCAGCAGCACGGACATCCAACTCTACGAGCAGTACTTC; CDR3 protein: CASSTDIQLYEQYF
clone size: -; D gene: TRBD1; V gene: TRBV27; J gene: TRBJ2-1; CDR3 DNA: TGTGCCAGCAGCACAGGGGTTGAGCAGTTCTTC; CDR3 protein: CASSTGVEQFF
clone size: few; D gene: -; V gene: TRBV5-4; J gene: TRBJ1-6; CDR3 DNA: TGTGCCAGCAGCTACGACTGGAATTCACCCCTCCACTTT; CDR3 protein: CASSYDWNSPLHF
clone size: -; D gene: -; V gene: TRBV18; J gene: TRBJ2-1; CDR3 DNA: TGTGCCAGCTCACCAGTACAGGGAACTGGTATGGACAATGAGCAGTTCTTC; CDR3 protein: CASSPVQGTGMDNEQFF
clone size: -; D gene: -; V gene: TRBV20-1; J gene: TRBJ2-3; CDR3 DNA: TGCAGTGCTAGAGGACTCACAGATACGCAGTATTTT; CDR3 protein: CSARGLTDTQYF
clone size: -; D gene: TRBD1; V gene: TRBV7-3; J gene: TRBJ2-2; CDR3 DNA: TGTGCCAGCAGCTTAACAGGGGGCAACACCGGGGAGCAGTTTTTT; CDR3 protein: CASSLTGGNTGEQFF
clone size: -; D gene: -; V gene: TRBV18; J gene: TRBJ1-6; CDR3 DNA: TGTGCCAGCTCACCACCGGGCAGCCCTAATTCACCCCTCCACTTT; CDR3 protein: CASSPPGSPNSPLHF
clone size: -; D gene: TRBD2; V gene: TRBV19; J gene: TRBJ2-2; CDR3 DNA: TGTGCCAGTAGTATTAGGCCCGGGGGGGCCGGGGAGCTGTTTTTT; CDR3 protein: CASSIRPGGAGELFF
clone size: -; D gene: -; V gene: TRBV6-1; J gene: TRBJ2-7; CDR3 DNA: TGTGCCAGCAGGCCGGAGGATCTTAGGCGAGGAGAGCGGTACTTC; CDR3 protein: CASRPEDLRRGERYF
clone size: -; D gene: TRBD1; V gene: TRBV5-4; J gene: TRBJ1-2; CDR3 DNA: TGTGCCAGCAGCTCAGGACAGGTGGGGGACTATGGCTACACCTTC; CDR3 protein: CASSSGQVGDYGYTF
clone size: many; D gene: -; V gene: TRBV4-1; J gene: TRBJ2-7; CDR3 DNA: TGCGCCAGCAGCCAAGAACGAGGACAGCCCTACGAGCAGTACTTC; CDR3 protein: CASSQERGQPYEQYF
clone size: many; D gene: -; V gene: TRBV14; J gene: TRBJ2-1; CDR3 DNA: TGTGCCAGCAGCCAAGTAGCGTACAATGAGCAGTTCTTC; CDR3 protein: CASSQVAYNEQFF
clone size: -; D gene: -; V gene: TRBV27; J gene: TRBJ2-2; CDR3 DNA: TGTGCCAGCAAGACATTCGGGGGCGCGGGCGGGAGAGGGGACACCGGGGAGCTGTTTTTT; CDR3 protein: CASKTFGGAGGRGDTGELFF
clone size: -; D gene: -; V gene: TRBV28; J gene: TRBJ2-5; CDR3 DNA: TGTGCCAGCAGTGAGGAACAACTCGTGACCCAGTACTTC; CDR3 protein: CASSEEQLVTQYF
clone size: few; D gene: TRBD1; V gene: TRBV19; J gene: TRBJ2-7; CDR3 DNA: TGTGCCAGTAGGACAGGGGGAGCGTCCTACGAGCAGTACTTC; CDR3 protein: CASRTGGASYEQYF
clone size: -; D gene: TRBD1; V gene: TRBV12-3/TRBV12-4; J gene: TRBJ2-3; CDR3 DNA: TGTGCCAGCAGCTGGAGGACAGGTGGTGCAGATACGCAGTATTTT; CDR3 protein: CASSWRTGGADTQYF
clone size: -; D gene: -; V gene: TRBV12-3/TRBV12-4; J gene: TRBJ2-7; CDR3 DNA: TGTGCCAGCAGCCTCGATGGGCCCTACGAGCAGTACTTC; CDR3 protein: CASSLDGPYEQYF
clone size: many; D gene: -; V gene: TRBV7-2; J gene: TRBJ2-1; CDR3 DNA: TGTGCCAGCAGCCCTTCTAGCTCCTACAATGAGCAGTTCTTC; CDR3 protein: CASSPSSSYNEQFF